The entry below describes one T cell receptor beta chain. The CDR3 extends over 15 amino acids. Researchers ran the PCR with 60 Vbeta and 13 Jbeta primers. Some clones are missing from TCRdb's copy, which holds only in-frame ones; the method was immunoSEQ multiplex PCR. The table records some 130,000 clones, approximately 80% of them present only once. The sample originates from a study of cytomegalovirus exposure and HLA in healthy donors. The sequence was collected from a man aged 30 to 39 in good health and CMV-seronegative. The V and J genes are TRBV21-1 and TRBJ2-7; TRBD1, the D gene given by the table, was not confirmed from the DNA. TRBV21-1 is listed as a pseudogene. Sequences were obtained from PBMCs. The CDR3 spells CASSTGWAFSYEQYF. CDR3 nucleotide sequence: TGTGCCAGCAGTACAGGGTGGGCCTTCTCCTACGAGCAGTACTTC.